Below, 15 T cell receptor beta chains from the same sample are listed, as sequenced in a study of T cell repertoires in cytomegalovirus infection. TCRdb reanalysed the reads using MiXCR and keeps one entry per CDR3 protein. The table shows roughly 230,000 distinct CDR3 sequences, with approximately 13% occurring only once. Sequenced: PBMCs. These receptors came from a human donor in good health (CMV status not recorded). Some clones in this sample may be carry-over from other donors' samples.

This clonotype was seen repeatedly, ten times or more. The V gene is TRBV7-9, the J gene TRBJ1-6, with unresolved D. There are 12 residues in the CDR3. Deletions cut 1 base from V and 9 bases from J, with 4 bases between. Per germline, CDR1 SEHNR and CDR2 FQNEAQ (reference sequence). The CDR3 coding sequence is TGTGCCAGCAGCTTAGAAGGTTCACCCCTCCACTTT. Translation: CASSLEGSPLHF.

This clonotype has a count of ten or more. The chain carries TRBV7-2 and TRBJ1-3; no definite D call. V dropped 2 bases and J dropped 4 bases, with 9 bases sitting between them. Germline loops: CDR1 SGHTA, CDR2 FQGNSA. This CDR3 has 14 amino acids. CDR3 DNA: TGTGCCAGCAGCTTAAATCTGGTGGGAAACACCATATATTTT. Translation gives CASSLNLVGNTIYF.

In its sample, this clonotype was seen many times. V is TRBV19 and J is TRBJ1-2; 7 positions match TRBD1. Germline values: CDR1 LNHDA, CDR2 SQIVND (reference sequence). The CDR3 runs to 15 residues. J was trimmed by 2 bases and V by 3 bases; bases with no gene match: 6. The chain's CDR3 is CASSMGDRANYGYTF. The CDR3 DNA reads TGTGCCAGTAGTATGGGCGACAGGGCAAACTATGGCTACACCTTC.

The gene calls are TRBV5-1 and TRBJ1-2, with D uncertain. The CDR3 has 13 amino acids. V gave up 0 bases and J gave up 4 bases, with 7 bases separating them. Germline V gives CDR1 SGHRS, CDR2 YFSETQ. The CDR3 protein is CASSLDLGYGYTF. CDR3 bases: TGCGCCAGCAGCTTGGACCTTGGCTATGGCTACACCTTC.

In its sample, this clonotype was seen many times. The chain joins TRBV6-2 or TRBV6-3 to TRBJ2-7, with TRBD2 identical over 9 bases. The trim removed 4 bases at V and 4 bases at J, leaving 8 bases unmatched. This CDR3 has 15 amino acids. The V gene's germline CDR1 is MNHEY and CDR2 SVGEGT. The CDR3, as DNA: TGTGCCAGCAGTTCCCCCGGCGGGAGGGTGTACGAGCAGTACTTC. It is translated as CASSSPGGRVYEQYF.

This clonotype was seen a few times. This chain links TRBV28 with TRBJ1-2; 9 bases fit TRBD1. This CDR3 has 13 residues. In germline, CDR1 is MDHEN, CDR2 SYDVKM. V lost 0 bases and J lost 12; bases outside the gene matches: 5. In DNA form, the CDR3 reads TGTGCCAGCAGTTTATGGGGACAGGGTGACAACACCTTC. Translated, it gives CASSLWGQGDNTF.

The table lists this clonotype with many counts. The gene calls are TRBV5-4 and TRBJ1-1; D is possibly TRBD1 (5 bases). CDR3 length equals 17 residues. The germline CDR1 and CDR2 sequences are SGHNT and YYREEE (reference sequence). V lost 0 bases, J lost 4 bases, and 19 bases lay in between. CDR3 amino acids: CASSLAKGAGTGTEAFF. As DNA, the CDR3 is TGTGCCAGCAGCTTGGCCAAGGGTGCAGGGACGGGCACTGAAGCTTTCTTT. Full variable domain (rest looked up from reference TRBV5-4 and TRBJ1-1): ETGVTQSPTHLIKTRGQQVTLRCSSQSGHNTVSWYQQALGQGPQFIFQYYREEENGRGNFPPRFSGLQFPNYSSELNVNALELDDSALYLCASSLAKGAGTGTEAFFGQGTRLTVV.

This clonotype was counted ten times or more. This chain joins TRBV7-2 and TRBJ1-6; D is ambiguous. This CDR3 has 14 amino acids. Trimming removed 1 base from V and 11 bases from J, with 12 bases in between. Germline CDR1 reads SGHTA; CDR2 reads FQGNSA. The CDR3 bases are TGTGCCAGCAGCTTAGTCCCTGAGGGAACACCCCTCCACTTT. Translation gives CASSLVPEGTPLHF.

Only a few counts were recorded for this clonotype. The chain uses TRBV29-1 and TRBJ1-2, with unresolved D. The CDR3 loop spans 14 amino acids. V was trimmed by 3 bases and J by 5 bases, leaving 16 bases between them. Germline V gene sequence: CDR1 SQVTM, CDR2 ANQGSEA. CDR3 region: CSVEFRVGGYGYTF. The DNA of the CDR3 is TGCAGCGTTGAGTTCCGGGTAGGAGGGTATGGCTACACCTTC.

This clonotype has ten or more counts. This rearrangement joins TRBV11-2 to TRBJ2-5, with D maybe TRBD1 (5 bases). CDR3 length: 15 residues. Trimming left V 1 base short and J 5 bases short, with 14 bases between. CDR1 is SGHAT, CDR2 FQNNGV, per germline. The CDR3 loop is CASSLARALSETQYF. As DNA, the CDR3 is TGTGCCAGCAGCTTAGCCAGGGCCCTATCGGAGACCCAGTACTTC. Together with reference TRBV11-2 and TRBJ2-5, the CDR3 gives the full variable domain: EAGVAQSPRYKIIEKRQSVAFWCNPISGHATLYWYQQILGQGPKLLIQFQNNGVVDDSQLPKDRFSAERLKGVDSTLKIQPAKLEDSAVYLCASSLARALSETQYFGPGTRLLVL.

V usage is TRBV20-1 and J usage is TRBJ2-2; TRBD2 is a possible D gene (6 bases). The CDR3 length is 15 residues. Trimming stripped 5 bases from V and 4 bases from J, with 17 bases between. In germline, CDR1 is DFQATT, CDR2 SNEGSKA (reference sequence). Written as DNA, the CDR3 is TGCAGTGCTCAGCCGGGACTCCGTTTCACCGGGGAGCTGTTTTTT. The encoded protein is CSAQPGLRFTGELFF.

The V gene is TRBV6-8, the J gene TRBJ2-2; D remains ambiguous. The CDR3 consists of 17 residues. V was pared by 0 bases and J by 3 bases, with 14 bases between. Per the germline V gene, CDR1 is MNHGY and CDR2 is SAAAGT. CDR3 sequence reads: CASSYSNRPQYTGELFF. The CDR3 DNA reads TGTGCCAGCAGTTACTCAAATCGGCCGCAGTACACCGGGGAGCTGTTTTTT.

This clonotype was seen many times. The chain is built from TRBV28 and TRBJ1-3, with 7 bases matching TRBD1. V lost 2 bases to trimming and J lost 8 bases; unmatched junction nucleotides: 3. The length of the CDR3 is 13 residues. Germline V CDR1 and CDR2: MDHEN, SYDVKM. DNA of the CDR3: TGTGCCAGCAGTTTACAGGGGGTGGACACCATATATTTT. Protein sequence: CASSLQGVDTIYF.

This clonotype was picked up many times. The chain links TRBV19 to TRBJ2-1; 10 bases match TRBD2. The CDR3 runs to 14 residues. V gave up 11 bases and J gave up 9 bases; unmatched junction bases: 13. Germline values: CDR1 LNHDA, CDR2 SQIVND (reference sequence). The CDR3, as DNA: TGTGCCGCCTCCAGGCTAGCGGGGGCGGGTGAGCAGTTCTTC. Amino acids: CAASRLAGAGEQFF.

There are many counts of this clonotype. This rearrangement joins TRBV7-2 to TRBJ2-7; TRBD2 matches at 7 bases. The CDR3 extends over 13 amino acids. The V segment lost 3 bases and the J segment 4 bases; nucleotides outside the gene matches: 3. In germline, CDR1 is SGHTA, CDR2 FQGNSA. CDR3 in amino acids: CASSFSGRYEQYF. The CDR3 DNA sequence: TGTGCCAGCAGCTTTAGCGGGCGGTACGAGCAGTACTTC.